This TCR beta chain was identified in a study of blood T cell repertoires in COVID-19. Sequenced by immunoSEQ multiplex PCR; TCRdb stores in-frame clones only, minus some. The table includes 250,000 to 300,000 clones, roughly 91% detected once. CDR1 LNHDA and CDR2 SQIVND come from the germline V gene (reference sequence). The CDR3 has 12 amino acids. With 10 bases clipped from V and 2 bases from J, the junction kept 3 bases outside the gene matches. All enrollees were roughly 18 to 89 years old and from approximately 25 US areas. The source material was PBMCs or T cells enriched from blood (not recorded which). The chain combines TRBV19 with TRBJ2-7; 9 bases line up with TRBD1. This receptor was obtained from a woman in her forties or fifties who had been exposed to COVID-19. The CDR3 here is CATRQGAYEQYF. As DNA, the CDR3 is TGTGCCACCCGACAGGGGGCCTACGAGCAGTACTTC.